The 25 T cell receptor beta chains listed next were all sequenced from one sample in a study of beta chain features in type 1 diabetes. Findings of the study overall: All four CD4+ subsets from Type 1 diabetes patients carried moderately but significantly shorter TCRB CDR3s.

These TCRs' antigens remain unknown. All of the isolated RNA was reverse transcribed, so expressed TCRB transcripts were sequenced. TCRdb's copy holds only in-frame clones and misses some; the assay was immunoSEQ multiplex PCR. The sample includes around 650,000 clones, approximately 13% seen only once; the top ten take 0.095% to 0.15%. Sequencing was performed on naive CD4+ T cells from blood. Source of these receptors: a man between 25 and 39 years old with type 1 diabetes.

The chain is built from TRBV14 and TRBJ2-5, with 9 bases identical to TRBD1. The CDR3 is 14 amino acids. The germline CDR1 and CDR2 sequences are SGHDN and FVKESK. After removal of 5 bases from V and 5 bases from J, the junction contained 6 bases not matched to a gene. In nucleotides, the CDR3 is TGTGCCAGCAGCGTACAGGGGGCCGTTGAGACCCAGTACTTC. Protein sequence: CASSVQGAVETQYF.

The CDR3 spells CASSVQVTSYPEQFF. In nucleotides, the CDR3 is TGTGCCAGCAGCGTACAAGTTACTAGTTATCCTGAGCAGTTCTTC. The genes are TRBV9 and TRBJ2-1; tentative D call: TRBD2 (5 bases). V was shortened by 1 base and J by 9 bases, with 17 bases between the two germline ends. CDR3 size: 15 residues. Per the germline V gene, CDR1 is SGDLS and CDR2 is YYNGEE.

This clone has only a few counts. The genes are TRBV6-1 and TRBJ1-5, with TRBD1 identical over 8 bases. V shed 0 bases, J shed 5 bases, and the junction held 9 bases outside the gene matches. This CDR3 is 17 amino acids long. Germline lookup yields CDR1 MNHNS and CDR2 SASEGT. In DNA form, the CDR3 reads TGTGCCAGCAGTGAAGCGCTTGGACAGGGTGGGGATCAGCCCCAGCATTTT. This codes for CASSEALGQGGDQPQHF.

The table lists this clone with a few counts. J is TRBJ1-2 and V is TRBV4-3, with unresolved D. This CDR3 contains 17 residues. Germline V lookup: CDR1 LGHNA, CDR2 YSLEER. V lost 0 bases and J 2 bases, leaving 16 bases between the germline ends. CDR3 nucleotide sequence: TGCGCCAGCAGCCAAGATCAGTTTTGGGCAGGCAACTATGGCTACACCTTC. It is translated as CASSQDQFWAGNYGYTF.

The sample holds a few counts of this clone. The chain couples TRBV18 to TRBJ2-2, with 7 nucleotides matching TRBD1. The ends lost 4 bases at V and 1 base at J; junction bases unmatched: 6. Germline CDR1 reads KGHSH; CDR2 reads LQKENI. There are 16 residues in the CDR3. The CDR3 here is CASSQQGSRNTGELFF. CDR3 DNA: TGTGCCAGCTCACAACAGGGGTCGAGGAACACCGGGGAGCTGTTTTTT.

The chain links TRBV12-5 to TRBJ2-2, with a tentative D call TRBD1 (6 bases). In germline, CDR1 is LGHNT, CDR2 FRNRAP. This CDR3 spans 15 amino acids. The V end was cut by 2 bases, the J end by 1 base, with 8 bases between. The CDR3 DNA reads TGTGCTAGTGGTTTGCAGGGGATGAACACCGGGGAGCTGTTTTTT. Protein product: CASGLQGMNTGELFF.

The rearrangement uses TRBV4-1 and TRBJ2-1; 7 bases agree with TRBD1. J lost 6 bases, V lost 4 bases, and 6 bases had no gene match. Germline V CDR1 and CDR2: MGHRA, YSYEKL. The CDR3 totals 14 residues. CDR3 in DNA: TGCGCCAGCAGCCCCCGGGACAGAGGCAATGAGCAGTTCTTC. This translates into CASSPRDRGNEQFF.

The J gene is TRBJ1-2, the V gene TRBV30; D remains ambiguous. From germline, CDR1 is GTSNPN and CDR2 SVGIG (reference sequence). This CDR3 spans 13 amino acids. Trimming shortened V by 3 bases and J by 5 bases, and 13 bases separated the two germline ends. The CDR3 is CAWSDMLSYGYTF. In DNA, the CDR3 is TGTGCCTGGAGCGACATGCTCTCTTATGGCTACACCTTC.

V usage is TRBV7-3 and J usage is TRBJ1-6; a weak D match, TRBD1 (5 bases). The CDR3 contains 15 residues. V lost 2 bases to trimming and J lost 8 bases, with 13 bases between them. Germline-derived CDR1 and CDR2 are SGHTA and FQGTGA. Here the CDR3 DNA reads TGTGCCAGCAGCTTATCGGGACTTGTCGATTCACCCCTCCACTTT. Translation gives CASSLSGLVDSPLHF. Together with reference TRBV7-3 and TRBJ1-6, the CDR3 gives the full variable domain: GAGVSQTPSNKVTEKGKYVELRCDPISGHTALYWYRQSLGQGPEFLIYFQGTGAADDSGLPNDRFFAVRPEGSVSTLKIQRTERGDSAVYLCASSLSGLVDSPLHFGNGTRLTVT.

The V call is TRBV4-3, the J call TRBJ2-2; the D gene is possibly TRBD2 (6 bases). CDR1 and CDR2 (germline): LGHNA, YSLEER. This CDR3 spans 16 amino acids. The germline V and J ends were trimmed by 1 base and 4 bases, with 13 bases remaining between them. The CDR3 coding sequence is TGCGCCAGCAGCCAAGGGCGGGGTAGAGGCACCGGGGAGCTGTTTTTT. Protein product: CASSQGRGRGTGELFF.

The chain carries TRBV7-2 and TRBJ2-3; D is tentatively TRBD1 or TRBD2 (5 bases each). Germline-derived CDR1 and CDR2 are SGHTA and FQGNSA. This CDR3 has 14 amino acids. V lost 0 bases and J 2 bases, leaving 6 bases between the germline ends. The CDR3 nucleotides are TGTGCCAGCAGCTTAGCGGGGACCACAGATACGCAGTATTTT. Protein product: CASSLAGTTDTQYF.

The V gene is TRBV18, the J gene TRBJ2-3; 7 nucleotides align to TRBD1. The germline gives CDR1 KGHSH, CDR2 LQKENI. CDR3 length equals 15 residues. Losses at the gene ends were 6 bases for V and 3 bases for J; bases not matched to a gene: 9. CDR3 loop: CASSISETGTDTQYF. CDR3 nucleotides: TGTGCCAGCTCCATATCCGAGACAGGGACAGATACGCAGTATTTT. The full variable domain, completed using reference TRBV18 and TRBJ2-3, is NAGVMQNPRHLVRRRGQEARLRCSPMKGHSHVYWYRQLPEEGLKFMVYLQKENIIDESGMPKERFSAEFPKEGPSILRIQQVVRGDSAAYFCASSISETGTDTQYFGPGTRLTVL.

The V gene is TRBV14, the J gene TRBJ2-5, with D tentatively TRBD1 or TRBD2 (5 bases each). The germline CDR1 and CDR2 sequences are SGHDN and FVKESK. This CDR3 is built from 13 residues. Trimming cost V 1 base and J 13 bases, with 16 bases left between them. The CDR3 region has the DNA TGTGCCAGCAGCCAAGTGGGGACGGCCGAAGGGTACTTC. Encoded protein: CASSQVGTAEGYF. The full variable domain, in which reference TRBV14 and TRBJ2-5 provide the parts outside the CDR3, is EAGVTQFPSHSVIEKGQTVTLRCDPISGHDNLYWYRRVMGKEIKFLLHFVKESKQDESGMPNNRFLAERTGGTYSTLKVQPAELEDSGVYFCASSQVGTAEGYFGPGTRLLVL.

The table lists this clone with a few counts. V is TRBV25-1 and J is TRBJ2-7; tentatively, D is TRBD1 (5 bases). This CDR3 comprises 17 residues. Germline assignment: CDR1 MGHDK and CDR2 SYGVNS. V gave up 3 bases and J gave up 0 bases, with 18 bases separating them. The CDR3 spells CASSDHPGRTNSYEQYF. The CDR3 bases are TGTGCCAGCAGTGACCATCCAGGACGGACAAACTCCTACGAGCAGTACTTC.

This clone was picked up a small number of times. The rearrangement links TRBV28 to TRBJ2-4; D gene uncertain. V lost 5 bases to trimming and J lost 5 bases, with 10 bases between them. The CDR3 runs to 13 residues. In germline, CDR1 is MDHEN, CDR2 SYDVKM. CDR3 DNA: TGTGCCAGCAGTGGAAGACGGCAAAACATTCAGTACTTC. Protein sequence: CASSGRRQNIQYF.

This clone was recorded a few times. The genes are TRBV29-1 and TRBJ2-7, with 7 bases aligning to TRBD1. CDR3 length: 16 amino acids. CDR1 and CDR2 (germline): SQVTM, ANQGSEA. With V trimmed by 2 bases and J by 3 bases, 13 bases remained unmatched. The CDR3 nucleotides read TGCAGCGTTGAATGGGACAGACCGCTACTAGACTACGAGCAGTACTTC. This sequence encodes CSVEWDRPLLDYEQYF.

This clone appeared a few times. This chain uses TRBV6-5 with TRBJ2-3, with TRBD2 identical over 8 bases. The J segment lost 3 bases and the V segment lost 6 bases, leaving 8 bases of the junction unmatched. The CDR3 totals 15 residues. Germline V gene lookup returns CDR1 MNHEY and CDR2 SVGAGI. The CDR3 sequence is CASRPSGGGTDTQYF. CDR3 bases: TGTGCCAGCAGACCCAGCGGGGGTGGAACAGATACGCAGTATTTT.

The V call is TRBV14, the J call TRBJ1-6; 9 nucleotides match TRBD1. The V segment lost 0 bases and the J segment 6 bases; nucleotides outside the gene matches: 3. The CDR3 covers 16 residues. Germline values: CDR1 SGHDN, CDR2 FVKESK. The CDR3 DNA is TGTGCCAGCAGCCAAGATGTGGGACAGGGTAATTCACCCCTCCACTTT. Translating gives CASSQDVGQGNSPLHF.

This clone was counted a few times. The chain couples TRBV7-2 to TRBJ2-5; D is unclear. CDR3 length equals 13 residues. CDR1 SGHTA and CDR2 FQGNSA come from the germline V gene. V was cut by 5 bases and J by 3 bases, with 10 bases left in between. The chain's CDR3 is CASSPMIEETQYF. DNA for the CDR3: TGTGCCAGCAGCCCTATGATAGAAGAGACCCAGTACTTC.

The chain employs TRBV4-2 and TRBJ2-1; a possible D gene is TRBD2 (5 bases). Germline lookup yields CDR1 LGHNA and CDR2 YNFKEQ. With 0 bases removed from V and 0 bases from J, the gap between germline ends came to 9 bases. This CDR3 contains 16 residues. CDR3 DNA: TGTGCCAGCAGCCAAGATCTTAGCGCCTCCTACAATGAGCAGTTCTTC. Translating it yields CASSQDLSASYNEQFF.

This chain links TRBV28 with TRBJ1-6; possibly TRBD1 for D (6 bases). Trimming took 10 bases from V and 9 from J, leaving 16 bases between them. CDR1 and CDR2 (germline): MDHEN, SYDVKM. The CDR3 is made up of 13 amino acids. CDR3 bases: TGTGCCACCGTACCAGGGGACGGTTCACCCCTCCACTTT. Its translation: CATVPGDGSPLHF.

The chain combines TRBV5-1 with TRBJ2-1; 8 nucleotides match TRBD1. This CDR3 spans 16 amino acids. Per the germline V gene, CDR1 is SGHRS and CDR2 is YFSETQ. V shed 2 bases and J 2 bases; nucleotides not matched to a gene: 6. CDR3 sequence reads: CASSFKDRAAYNEQFF. Here the CDR3 DNA reads TGCGCCAGCAGCTTCAAGGACAGGGCAGCCTACAATGAGCAGTTCTTC.

The V call is TRBV30, the J call TRBJ1-5; D possibly corresponds to TRBD1 (5 bases). CDR3 size: 13 residues. The V end lost 3 bases, the J end lost 7 bases, and 13 bases lay between the germline ends. Looked up from germline, CDR1 is GTSNPN and CDR2 is SVGIG (reference sequence). The CDR3 bases are TGTGCCTGGAGGTCAGGGAGCGGGCAGCCCCAGCATTTT. It codes for CAWRSGSGQPQHF. Using reference TRBV30 and TRBJ1-5 for the parts outside the CDR3, the full variable domain is SQTIHQWPATLVQPVGSPLSLECTVEGTSNPNLYWYRQAAGRGLQLLFYSVGIGQISSEVPQNLSASRPQDRQFILSSKKLLLSDSGFYLCAWRSGSGQPQHFGDGTRLSIL.

This clone turned up a few times. The chain recombines TRBV4-1 with TRBJ1-2; D is unclear. Trimming pared 0 bases from V and 3 bases from J, leaving 5 bases between. Germline loops: CDR1 MGHRA, CDR2 YSYEKL. The CDR3 is made up of 13 amino acids. CDR3 nucleotide sequence: TGCGCCAGCAGCCAAGACAGCCACTATGGCTACACCTTC. Its translation: CASSQDSHYGYTF.

This clone was picked up a small number of times. This chain joins TRBV25-1 and TRBJ2-7; tentative D call: TRBD2 (6 bases). The germline V gene encodes CDR1 MGHDK and CDR2 SYGVNS. With 6 bases removed from V and 0 bases from J, the gap between germline ends came to 12 bases. There are 14 residues in the CDR3. The CDR3, as DNA: TGTGCCAGCAGCCGGGACGGGGGCTCCTACGAGCAGTACTTC. Its translation is CASSRDGGSYEQYF.